This is a list of T cell receptor beta chains from one sample in a study of T cells after yellow fever vaccination. TCRdb called the 5' RACE reads again in MiXCR, with one record for every CDR3 protein. The sample includes fewer than 650,000 distinct CDR3 sequences, about a fifth of them seen just once. The material was PBMCs, obtained roughly 20 days after the first yellow fever vaccination. Every receptor here comes from a man between 18 and 29 years old who received the YFV17D yellow fever vaccine. CDR3s leave out the opening cysteine and the closing phenylalanine or tryptophan.

J gene | V gene | CDR3 protein
TRBJ2-2 | TRBV11-2 | ASSFIAGATGELF
TRBJ1-5 | TRBV5-3 | ARSPSGTQGQPQH
TRBJ1-2 | TRBV7-3 | ASSPTTNYGYT
TRBJ1-2 | TRBV7-2 | ASSTRQGVGYT
TRBJ2-3 | TRBV12-3/TRBV12-4 | ASSRTGGRTDTQY
TRBJ2-1 | TRBV5-1 | ASSEPIGNEQF
TRBJ1-4 | TRBV6-1 | ASSRLKGRYEKLF
TRBJ2-2 | TRBV19 | ASSAMIFRTGENPGELF
TRBJ1-2 | TRBV4-3 | ASSQEGNNYGYT
TRBJ2-4 | TRBV5-6 | ASSPSPVAKNIQY
TRBJ2-1 | TRBV7-9 | ASSTVGRGSGNEQF
TRBJ2-3 | TRBV4-3 | ASSPTTELRWAPN
TRBJ1-1 | TRBV12-3/TRBV12-4 | ASSLWQPRRRNTEAF
TRBJ1-1 | TRBV5-1 | ASSLGTGPTEAF
TRBJ2-7 | TRBV5-1 | ASSSSDNYEQY
TRBJ2-3 | TRBV5-1 | ASSFLGASDTQY
TRBJ2-2 | TRBV6-5 | ASSYAAGINAGELF
TRBJ2-3 | TRBV7-9 | ASSFGLGSTDTQY
TRBJ2-1 | TRBV6-5 | ASSYWGGRYNEQF
TRBJ2-1 | TRBV9 | ASSVEVNYNEQF
TRBJ2-3 | TRBV6-2/TRBV6-3 | ASSRSGLASDTQY
TRBJ2-5 | TRBV20-1 | SASDNLETQY
TRBJ1-6 | TRBV20-1 | SASPGTESLSPLH
TRBJ2-5 | TRBV4-1 | ASSKAFVRTLQETQY
TRBJ2-5 | TRBV18 | ASSSTSQETQY
TRBJ1-5 | TRBV20-1 | SANDPGGDQPQH
TRBJ2-5 | TRBV5-6 | ASSWGLAGSETQY
TRBJ1-1 | TRBV5-1 | ASSFVPRENTEAF
TRBJ2-1 | TRBV7-9 | ASLGRGNEQF
TRBJ2-7 | TRBV5-5 | ASSSTGTGGKEQY
TRBJ2-1 | TRBV3-1 | ASSQDWGAGGNNEQF
TRBJ1-1 | TRBV3-1 | ASSQEPSGSTEAF
TRBJ2-1 | TRBV7-2 | ASSLSGHEQF
TRBJ2-3 | TRBV4-1 | ASSQEQRSDTDTQY
TRBJ2-2 | TRBV7-3 | ASSLLAGGPDTGELF
TRBJ2-2 | TRBV7-6 | ASSFYNTGELF
TRBJ2-5 | TRBV5-4 | ASSLSIGQGRETQY
TRBJ1-5 | TRBV6-2/TRBV6-3 | ASSGRQGYQPQH
TRBJ2-1 | TRBV6-2/TRBV6-3 | ASSYSIGAASYNEQF
TRBJ1-1 | TRBV4-1 | ASSRGQDWNTEAF
TRBJ1-6 | TRBV4-1 | ASRDDNSPLH
TRBJ2-1 | TRBV27 | ASSLSTRADNEQF